This entry describes one T cell receptor beta chain. Its cognate antigen has yet to be identified. Per-base qualities were not stored, and no clone one base away is much larger. According to the germline V gene, CDR1 reads LGHNA and CDR2 reads YSLEER. Measured from the cysteine to the phenylalanine, the CDR3 is 16 residues long. The retained sequence is limited to the CDR3, 48 bases, with the frame set at the first base. V is pruned by 1 base and J by 1 base, leaving 3 bases of the junction without a gene match. The immunoSEQ Assay, a bias-controlled multiplex PCR, was used to amplify TCRbeta CDR3 regions from genomic DNA. For the original study's pipeline: The number of nucleated cells in each sample was estimated from the amplification of reference gene primers within the assay. Sequence reads were collapsed and filtered to measure the absolute abundance of every unique TCRbeta CDR3 rearrangement. Productive Simpson clonality was computed per sample as the square root of Simpson's diversity index over productive rearrangements. The table comes from immuneACCESS by way of TCRdb, which keeps in-frame sequences with V and J called. Part of the clones is missing from these tables; in studies checked, under half for an unresolved V gene and the rest for unknown reasons. The V and J calls and clone size are taken from that table; D and trimming were inferred from the DNA. The sample profile shows roughly 150,000 clones; around 88% of them were found once. The ten largest clones take up roughly 30% of the sample.

Each collaborating institution followed its own protocols to collect whole blood in K2EDTA tubes. Collaborator samples were shipped for TCRbeta analysis as frozen whole blood, isolated PBMCs, or DNA extracted from either sample type. The source of the sample is a study of blood T cell repertoires in COVID-19 (dated by TCRdb to the early 2020s). Regarding the complete study: Samples from collaborators originated in the United States, Italy and Spain and spanned both the acute and convalescent phases of COVID-19. The sample metadata nearly always contained a de-identified subject ID, COVID-19 status, age in years and sex. Deeply sampled blood TCRbeta repertoires from subjects exposed to, actively infected with, or recovered from COVID-19 were included in the dataset. The samples were drawn from the first 160 participants of the ongoing ImmuneRACE study and from 950 to 1,500 subjects provided by 6 global collaborators. The repertoires were made available in a free public database intended to serve as a resource for research on the immune response to SARS-CoV-2. The material from the prospective study consisted of cDNA or gDNA derived from T cells, B-cell-depleted T cells, or PBMCs. HLA class I and class II types, where available, came from metadata supplied by the sample provider rather than from assay-based typing. Results and caveats for the whole study, not just this receptor: The amount of clinical and demographic metadata varied by source and participant and was provided uncurated.

The receptor's source is a human donor in a cohort sampled during active COVID-19. The sequenced sample consisted of peripheral blood. Recombination connected TRBV4-3 to TRBJ2-1, with TRBD2 identical over 8 junction bases. The CDR3 sequence is CASSQGTSLSYNEQFF. DNA sequence: TGCGCCAGCAGCCAAGGGACTAGCTTGTCCTACAATGAGCAGTTCTTC.